This T cell receptor (beta chain) is from a study of blood T cells in healthy people across ages. The germline V gene has CDR1 SGHNT and CDR2 YENEEA. The germline V and J ends were trimmed by 5 bases and 3 bases, with 14 bases remaining between them. CDR3 length: 14 amino acids. General study results and limits: Not knowing donor CMV status may have confounded expanded clonotype changes. A greater number of naive CD4+ cells and higher diversity distinguished long-lived donors from aged donors. Age showed a roughly linear inverse relationship with TCR beta diversity per million T cells.

Turning to this clonotype: Its target is unknown.

Next came a second PCR, run for about 7 to 12 cycles, which used a sample-barcoded 5' primer along with a J-beta primer mix. Using its own MiXCR run on the 5' RACE reads, TCRdb lists one record per CDR3 protein. Of 650,000 to 1,000,000 distinct CDR3 sequences listed, about half are singletons. The specimen sequenced was blood. The origin of this receptor is a man at least 80 years old in good health. V usage is TRBV11-3 and J usage is TRBJ2-7, with D possibly TRBD2 on 5 matching bases. The CDR3 reads CASSPLGSNYEQYF. CDR3 bases: TGTGCCAGCAGCCCCCTAGGGAGTAACTACGAGCAGTACTTC.